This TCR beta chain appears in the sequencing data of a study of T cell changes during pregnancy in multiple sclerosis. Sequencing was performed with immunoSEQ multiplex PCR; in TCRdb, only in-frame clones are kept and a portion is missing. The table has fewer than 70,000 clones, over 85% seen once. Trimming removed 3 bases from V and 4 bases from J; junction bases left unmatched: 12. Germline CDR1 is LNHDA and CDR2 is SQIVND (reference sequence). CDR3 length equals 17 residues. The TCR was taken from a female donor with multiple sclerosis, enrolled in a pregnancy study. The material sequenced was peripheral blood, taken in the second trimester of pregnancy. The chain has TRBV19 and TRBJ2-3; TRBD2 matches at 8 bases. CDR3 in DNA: TGTGCCAGTAGTATCCGGGAGGGGGGCGTTATCGCAGATACGCAGTATTTT. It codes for CASSIREGGVIADTQYF.